This TCR beta chain was identified during a study of OX40 agonist ivuxolimab in advanced cancers. The CDR3 consists of 16 residues. Germline values: CDR1 SGHNT, CDR2 YENEEA. Trimming shortened V by 3 bases and J by 3 bases, and 18 bases separated the two germline ends. Repertoires were generated with immunoSEQ multiplex PCR, while TCRdb's copy carries only in-frame clones and drops some. This sample has around 51,000 clones, with approximately 83% found just once. Turning to this clone: The antigen remains unidentified.

Study conclusions and caveats: Researchers report that CD8+ T cells had, on average, more expanded clones than CD4+. Patients who responded partially at 0.1-3.0 mg/kg showed clonal expansion ranking among the lowest.

This receptor was taken from an adult with an advanced solid tumor such as melanoma, head and neck, liver or kidney cancer. The sample here was CD4+ or CD8+ T cells sorted from blood, taken in a trial of the OX40 agonist ivuxolimab. This rearrangement joins TRBV11-3 to TRBJ2-7; tentative D call: TRBD2 (5 bases). This CDR3 reads CASSLARGRQFYEQYF. The CDR3 DNA follows: TGTGCCAGCAGCTTGGCCCGGGGTCGCCAATTCTACGAGCAGTACTTC.